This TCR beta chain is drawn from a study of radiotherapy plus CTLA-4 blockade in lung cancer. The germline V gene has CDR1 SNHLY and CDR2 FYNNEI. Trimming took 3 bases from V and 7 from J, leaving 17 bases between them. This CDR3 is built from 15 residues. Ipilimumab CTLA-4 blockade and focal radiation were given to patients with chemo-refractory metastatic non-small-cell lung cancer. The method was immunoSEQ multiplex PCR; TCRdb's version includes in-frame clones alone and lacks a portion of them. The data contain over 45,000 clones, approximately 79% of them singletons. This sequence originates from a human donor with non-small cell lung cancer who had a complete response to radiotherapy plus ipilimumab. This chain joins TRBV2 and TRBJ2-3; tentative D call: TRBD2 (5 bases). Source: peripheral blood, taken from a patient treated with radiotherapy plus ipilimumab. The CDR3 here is CASSESGAAFYTQYF. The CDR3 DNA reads TGTGCCAGCAGTGAGAGCGGCGCCGCGTTTTATACGCAGTATTTT. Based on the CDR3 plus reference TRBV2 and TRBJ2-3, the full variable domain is EPEVTQTPSHQVTQMGQEVILRCVPISNHLYFYWYRQILGQKVEFLVSFYNNEISEKSEIFDDQFSVERPDGSNFTLKIRSTKLEDSAMYFCASSESGAAFYTQYFGPGTRLTVL.